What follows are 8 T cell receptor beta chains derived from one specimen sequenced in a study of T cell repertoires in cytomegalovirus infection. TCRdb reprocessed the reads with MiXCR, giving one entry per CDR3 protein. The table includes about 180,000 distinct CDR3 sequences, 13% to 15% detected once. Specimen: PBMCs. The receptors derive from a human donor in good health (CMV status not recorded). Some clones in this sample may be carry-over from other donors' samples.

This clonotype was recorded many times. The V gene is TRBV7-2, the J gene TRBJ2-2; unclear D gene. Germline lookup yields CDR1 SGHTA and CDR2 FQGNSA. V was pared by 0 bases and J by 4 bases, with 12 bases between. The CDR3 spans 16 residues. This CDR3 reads CASSLAPNIPTGELFF. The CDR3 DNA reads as TGTGCCAGCAGCTTAGCCCCAAACATACCCACCGGGGAGCTGTTTTTT.

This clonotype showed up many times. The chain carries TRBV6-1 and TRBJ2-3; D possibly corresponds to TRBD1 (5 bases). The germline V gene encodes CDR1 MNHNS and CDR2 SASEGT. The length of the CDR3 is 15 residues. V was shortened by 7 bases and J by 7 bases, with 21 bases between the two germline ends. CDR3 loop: CASTPIIGQGNTQYF. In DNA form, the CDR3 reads TGTGCCAGCACCCCAATAATCGGGCAGGGCAATACGCAGTATTTT.

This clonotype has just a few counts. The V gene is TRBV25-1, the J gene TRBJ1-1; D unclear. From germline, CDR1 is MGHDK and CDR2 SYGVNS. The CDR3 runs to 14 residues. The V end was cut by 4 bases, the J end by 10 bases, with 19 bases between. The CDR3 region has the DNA TGTGCCAGCAGTGCCTCAAGGCCTACCCTGGGAGCTTTCTTT. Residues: CASSASRPTLGAFF. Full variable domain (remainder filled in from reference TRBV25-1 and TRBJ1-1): EADIYQTPRYLVIGTGKKITLECSQTMGHDKMYWYQQDPGMELHLIHYSYGVNSTEKGDLSSESTVSRIRTEHFPLTLESARPSHTSQYLCASSASRPTLGAFFGQGTRLTVV.

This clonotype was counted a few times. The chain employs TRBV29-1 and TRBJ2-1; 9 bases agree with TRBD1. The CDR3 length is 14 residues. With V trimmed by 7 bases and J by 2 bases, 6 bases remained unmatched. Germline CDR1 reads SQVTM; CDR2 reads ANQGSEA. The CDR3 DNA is TGCAGCGCCCTGGGACAGGGAACCTACAATGAGCAGTTCTTC. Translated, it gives CSALGQGTYNEQFF.

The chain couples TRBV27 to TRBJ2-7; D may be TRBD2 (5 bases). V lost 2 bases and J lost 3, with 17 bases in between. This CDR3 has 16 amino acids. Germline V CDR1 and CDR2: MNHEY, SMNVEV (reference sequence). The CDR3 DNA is TGTGCCAGCAGTTTAGGGCAGCCAAAAGGGAGCTACGAGCAGTACTTC. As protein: CASSLGQPKGSYEQYF.

The CDR3 region is CASTRSGTGELFF. For the CDR3, the DNA is TGTGCCAGTACCCGATCTGGGACCGGGGAGCTGTTTTTT. J is TRBJ2-2 and V is TRBV19, with unresolved D. This CDR3 has 13 amino acids. Germline V gene sequence: CDR1 LNHDA, CDR2 SQIVND (reference sequence). V lost 7 bases, J lost 5 bases, and 11 bases lay in between. The whole variable domain, remainder taken from reference TRBV19 and TRBJ2-2, is DGGITQSPKYLFRKEGQNVTLSCEQNLNHDAMYWYRQDPGQGLRLIYYSQIVNDFQKGDIAEGYSVSREKKESFPLTVTSAQKNPTAFYLCASTRSGTGELFFGEGSRLTVL.

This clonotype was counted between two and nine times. The CDR3 nucleotides are TGCGCCAGCAGCCAAGAGAGGGGAGATGAGCAGTTCTTC. The encoded protein is CASSQERGDEQFF. The chain carries TRBV4-1 and TRBJ2-1, with D perhaps matching TRBD1 or TRBD2 (5 bases each). Per germline, CDR1 MGHRA and CDR2 YSYEKL. Trimming cost V 0 bases and J 8 bases, with 8 bases left between them. The CDR3 loop spans 13 amino acids.

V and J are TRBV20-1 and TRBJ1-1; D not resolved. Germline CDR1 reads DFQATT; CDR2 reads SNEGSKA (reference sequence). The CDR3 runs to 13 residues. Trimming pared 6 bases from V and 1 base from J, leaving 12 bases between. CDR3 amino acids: CSAEEAGNTEAFF. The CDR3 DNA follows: TGCAGTGCGGAGGAGGCGGGGAACACTGAAGCTTTCTTT.